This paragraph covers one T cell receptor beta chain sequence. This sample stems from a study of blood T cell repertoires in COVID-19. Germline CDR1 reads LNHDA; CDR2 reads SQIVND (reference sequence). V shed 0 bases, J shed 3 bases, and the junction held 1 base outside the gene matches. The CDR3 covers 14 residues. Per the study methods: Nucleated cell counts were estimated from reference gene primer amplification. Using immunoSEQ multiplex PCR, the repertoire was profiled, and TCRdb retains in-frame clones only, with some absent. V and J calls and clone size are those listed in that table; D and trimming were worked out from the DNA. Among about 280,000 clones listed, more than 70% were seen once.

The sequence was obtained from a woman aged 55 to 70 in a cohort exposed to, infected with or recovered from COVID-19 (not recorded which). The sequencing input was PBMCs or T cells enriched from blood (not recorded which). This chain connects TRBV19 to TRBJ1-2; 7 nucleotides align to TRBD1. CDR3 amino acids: CASSIDGTDYGYTF. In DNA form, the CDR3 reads TGTGCCAGTAGTATAGATGGGACAGACTATGGCTACACCTTC.